These 2 T cell receptor beta chains originate from one sample sequenced in a study of T cells after yellow fever vaccination. TCRdb independently ran MiXCR on the 5' RACE reads; one entry per CDR3 protein. The sample carries hundreds of thousands of distinct CDR3 sequences, roughly an eighth recorded once. Sequencing used CD4+ T cells sorted from PBMCs, obtained 15 days after the yellow fever booster vaccination. All receptors come from a man aged 18 to 35 who received the YFV17D yellow fever vaccine.

This clonotype was picked up a small number of times. The chain recombines TRBV25-1 with TRBJ1-1; unclear D gene. Germline V CDR1 and CDR2: MGHDK, SYGVNS. This CDR3 region has 14 residues. V was cut by 5 bases and J by 1 base, with 11 bases left in between. The CDR3 sequence is CASSNLDRNTEAFF. In nucleotides, the CDR3 is TGTGCCAGCAGTAATCTAGACCGGAACACTGAAGCTTTCTTT.

The rearrangement links TRBV5-1 to TRBJ2-2; 11 bases fit TRBD2. With 0 bases clipped from V and 10 bases from J, the junction kept 5 bases outside the gene matches. Germline CDR1 is SGHRS and CDR2 is YFSETQ. The CDR3 has 15 residues. As DNA, the CDR3 is TGCGCCAGCAGCTTGGGACTAGCGGGGTACATGGAGCTGTTTTTT. As protein: CASSLGLAGYMELFF.